This TCR beta chain was sequenced in a study of blood T cell repertoires in COVID-19. TCRdb keeps only in-frame clones here, not all; method: immunoSEQ multiplex PCR. The sample yields under 200,000 clones, about four fifths seen once. The trim removed 4 bases at V and 5 bases at J, leaving 12 bases unmatched. The CDR3 totals 16 residues. Germline CDR1 and CDR2: SGHRS and YFSETQ. This receptor was taken from a man between 70 and 80 years old with active or convalescent COVID-19. Sequenced input: peripheral blood. This rearrangement joins TRBV5-1 to TRBJ2-1, with 7 nucleotides matching TRBD2. Here the CDR3 DNA reads TGCGCCAGCAGCCGTATCTCAGCGGGGACGAACAATGAGCAGTTCTTC. Its translation is CASSRISAGTNNEQFF.